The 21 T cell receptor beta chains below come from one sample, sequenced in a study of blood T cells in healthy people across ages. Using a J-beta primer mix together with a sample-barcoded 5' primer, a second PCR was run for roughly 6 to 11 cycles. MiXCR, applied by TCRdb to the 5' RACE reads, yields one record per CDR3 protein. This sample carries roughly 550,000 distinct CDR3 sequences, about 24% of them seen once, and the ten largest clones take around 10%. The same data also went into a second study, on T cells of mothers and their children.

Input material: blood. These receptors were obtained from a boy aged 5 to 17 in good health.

CDR3: CASTVGTGAPYEQYF. CDR3 coding DNA: TGTGCCAGCACCGTTGGGACAGGGGCGCCCTACGAGCAGTACTTC. The chain uses TRBV28 and TRBJ2-1; TRBD1 agrees at 10 bases. The tail of the sequence fits TRBJ2-7 better, so the J call may be wrong. Germline CDR1 reads MDHEN; CDR2 reads SYDVKM. This CDR3 comprises 15 residues.

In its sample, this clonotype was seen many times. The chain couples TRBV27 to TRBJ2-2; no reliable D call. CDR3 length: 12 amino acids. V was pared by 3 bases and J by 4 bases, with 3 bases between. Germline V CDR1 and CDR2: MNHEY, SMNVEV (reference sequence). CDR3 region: CASSFSTGELFF. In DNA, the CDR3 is TGTGCCAGCAGTTTCAGCACCGGGGAGCTGTTTTTT.

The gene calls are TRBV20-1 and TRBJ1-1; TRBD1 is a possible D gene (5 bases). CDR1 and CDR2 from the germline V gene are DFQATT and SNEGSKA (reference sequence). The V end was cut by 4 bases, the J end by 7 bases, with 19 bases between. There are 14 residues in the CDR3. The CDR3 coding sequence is TGCAGTGCTATCTATCGACAGTCCGGTTTTGAAGCTTTCTTT. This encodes CSAIYRQSGFEAFF.

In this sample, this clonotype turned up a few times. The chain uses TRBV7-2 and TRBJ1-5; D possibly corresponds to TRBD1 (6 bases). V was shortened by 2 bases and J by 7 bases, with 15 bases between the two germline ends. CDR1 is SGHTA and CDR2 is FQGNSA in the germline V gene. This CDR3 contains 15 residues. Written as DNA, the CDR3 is TGTGCCAGCAGCTTACGGTCGGGGGGCACACAGCCCCAGCATTTT. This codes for CASSLRSGGTQPQHF.

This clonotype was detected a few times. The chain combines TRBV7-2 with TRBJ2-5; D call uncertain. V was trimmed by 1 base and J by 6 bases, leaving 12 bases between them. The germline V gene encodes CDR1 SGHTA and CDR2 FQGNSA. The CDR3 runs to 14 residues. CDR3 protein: CASSLDPSSQTQYF. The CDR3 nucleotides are TGTGCCAGCAGCTTAGATCCATCGAGCCAGACCCAGTACTTC.

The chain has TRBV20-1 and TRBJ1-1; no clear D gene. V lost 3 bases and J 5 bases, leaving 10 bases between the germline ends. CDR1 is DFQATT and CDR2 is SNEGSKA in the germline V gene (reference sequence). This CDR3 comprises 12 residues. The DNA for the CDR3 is TGCAGTGCTAGTAGGCGTTCAACTGAAGCTTTCTTT. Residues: CSASRRSTEAFF.

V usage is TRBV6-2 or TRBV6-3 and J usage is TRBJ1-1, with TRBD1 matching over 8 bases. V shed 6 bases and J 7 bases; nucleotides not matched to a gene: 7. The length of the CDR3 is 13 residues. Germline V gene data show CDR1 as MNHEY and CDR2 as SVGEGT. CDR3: CASRWDRRIEAFF. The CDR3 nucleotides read TGTGCCAGCAGGTGGGACAGGAGAATTGAAGCTTTCTTT.

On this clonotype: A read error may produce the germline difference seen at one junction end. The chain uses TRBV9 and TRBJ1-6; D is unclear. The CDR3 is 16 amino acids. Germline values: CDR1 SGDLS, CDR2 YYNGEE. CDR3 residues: CVSSVELGSSNSPLHF. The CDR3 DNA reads TGTGTCAGCAGCGTAGAATTGGGATCCAGTAATTCACCCCTCCACTTT. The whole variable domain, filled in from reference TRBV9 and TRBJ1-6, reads DSGVTQTPKHLITATGQRVTLRCSPRSGDLSVYWYQQSLDQGLQFLIQYYNGEERAKGNILERFSAQQFPDLHSELNLSSLELGDSALYFCVSSVELGSSNSPLHFGNGTRLTVT.

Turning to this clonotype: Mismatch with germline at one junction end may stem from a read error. In DNA, the CDR3 is TGCAGTGCGCCCACTCTCGGTGTTTCGACTAGCGGGGGCCATTTGACCAAAAACATCCAGTACTTC. It yields the protein CSAPTLGVSTSGGHLTKNIQYF. The chain is built from TRBV20-1 and TRBJ2-4, with TRBD2 matching over 12 bases. There are 22 residues in the CDR3. Germline V gene data show CDR1 as DFQATT and CDR2 as SNEGSKA (reference sequence).

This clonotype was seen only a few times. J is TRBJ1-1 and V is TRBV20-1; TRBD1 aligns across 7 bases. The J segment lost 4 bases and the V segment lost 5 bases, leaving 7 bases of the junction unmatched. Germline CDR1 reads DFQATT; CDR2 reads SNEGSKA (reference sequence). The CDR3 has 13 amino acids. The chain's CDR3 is CSAPRTGRTEAFF. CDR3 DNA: TGCAGTGCTCCGAGGACAGGCCGCACTGAAGCTTTCTTT.

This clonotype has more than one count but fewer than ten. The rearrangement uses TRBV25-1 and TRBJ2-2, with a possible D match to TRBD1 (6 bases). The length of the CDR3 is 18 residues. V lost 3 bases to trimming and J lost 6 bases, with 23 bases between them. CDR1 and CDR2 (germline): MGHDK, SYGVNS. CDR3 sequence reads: CASSDWAGAAPDAGELFF. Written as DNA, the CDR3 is TGTGCCAGCAGTGATTGGGCAGGGGCGGCCCCGGACGCCGGGGAGCTGTTTTTT. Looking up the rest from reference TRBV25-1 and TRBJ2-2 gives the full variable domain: EADIYQTPRYLVIGTGKKITLECSQTMGHDKMYWYQQDPGMELHLIHYSYGVNSTEKGDLSSESTVSRIRTEHFPLTLESARPSHTSQYLCASSDWAGAAPDAGELFFGEGSRLTVL.

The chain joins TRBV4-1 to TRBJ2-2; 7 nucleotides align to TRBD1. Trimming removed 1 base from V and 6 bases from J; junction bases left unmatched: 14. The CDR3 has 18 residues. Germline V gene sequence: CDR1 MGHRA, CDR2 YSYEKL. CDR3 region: CASSQAFPIQGPAGELFF. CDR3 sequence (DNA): TGCGCCAGCAGCCAAGCCTTCCCCATACAGGGGCCTGCCGGGGAGCTGTTTTTT.

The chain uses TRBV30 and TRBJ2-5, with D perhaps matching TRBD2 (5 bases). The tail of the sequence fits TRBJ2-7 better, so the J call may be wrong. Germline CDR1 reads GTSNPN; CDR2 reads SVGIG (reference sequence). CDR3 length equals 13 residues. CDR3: CAWSADSRGEQYF. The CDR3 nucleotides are TGTGCCTGGAGTGCGGACTCTCGAGGCGAGCAGTACTTC.

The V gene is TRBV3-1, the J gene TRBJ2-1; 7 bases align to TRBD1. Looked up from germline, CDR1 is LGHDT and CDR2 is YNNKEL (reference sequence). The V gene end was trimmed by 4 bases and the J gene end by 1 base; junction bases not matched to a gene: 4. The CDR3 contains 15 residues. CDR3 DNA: TGTGCCAGCAGCCTAAGGGGACAGTCCTACAATGAGCAGTTCTTC. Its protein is CASSLRGQSYNEQFF.

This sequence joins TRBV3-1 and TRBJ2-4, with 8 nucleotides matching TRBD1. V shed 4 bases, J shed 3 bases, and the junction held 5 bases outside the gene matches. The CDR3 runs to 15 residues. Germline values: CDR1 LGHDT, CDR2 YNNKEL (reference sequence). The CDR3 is CASSRSTGVKNIQYF. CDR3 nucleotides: TGTGCCAGCAGCCGGTCGACAGGGGTCAAAAACATTCAGTACTTC.

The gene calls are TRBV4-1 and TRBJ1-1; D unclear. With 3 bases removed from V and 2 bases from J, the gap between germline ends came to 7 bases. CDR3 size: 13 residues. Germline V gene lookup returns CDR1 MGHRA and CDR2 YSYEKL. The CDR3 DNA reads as TGCGCCAGCAGCCACAACCTTAACACTGAAGCTTTCTTT. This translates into CASSHNLNTEAFF.

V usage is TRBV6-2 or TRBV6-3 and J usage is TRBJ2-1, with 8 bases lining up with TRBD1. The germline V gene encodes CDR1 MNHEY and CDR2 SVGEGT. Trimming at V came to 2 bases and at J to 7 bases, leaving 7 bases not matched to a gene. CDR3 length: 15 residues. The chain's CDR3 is CASSYEQGGRNEQFF. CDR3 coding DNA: TGTGCCAGCAGTTACGAACAGGGGGGAAGGAATGAGCAGTTCTTC.

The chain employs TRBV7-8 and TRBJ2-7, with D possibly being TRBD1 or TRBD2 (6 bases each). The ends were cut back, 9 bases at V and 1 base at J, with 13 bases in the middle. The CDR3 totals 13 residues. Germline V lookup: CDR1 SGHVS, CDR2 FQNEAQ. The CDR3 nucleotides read TGTGCCAGGGGCGGGGACATTTCCTACGAGCAGTACTTC. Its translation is CARGGDISYEQYF.

In DNA form, the CDR3 reads TGTGCCAGCAGTTACTTGCTGACTAGCGGGCGACTCTCCTACGAGCAGTACTTC. Translating it yields CASSYLLTSGRLSYEQYF. V and J are TRBV28 and TRBJ2-7, with 10 bases lining up with TRBD2. The CDR3 totals 18 residues. Germline-derived CDR1 and CDR2 are MDHEN and SYDVKM. V was pared by 4 bases and J by 0 bases, with 12 bases of the junction left unmatched.

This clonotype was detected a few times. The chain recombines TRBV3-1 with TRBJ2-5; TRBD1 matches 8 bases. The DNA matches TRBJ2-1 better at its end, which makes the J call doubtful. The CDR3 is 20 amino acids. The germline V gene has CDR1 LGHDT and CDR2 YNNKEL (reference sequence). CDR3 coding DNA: TGTGCCAGCAGCCAAGGGTTCCTGTATGGGGGACAGGCCAATTACAATGAGCAGTTCTTC. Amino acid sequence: CASSQGFLYGGQANYNEQFF.

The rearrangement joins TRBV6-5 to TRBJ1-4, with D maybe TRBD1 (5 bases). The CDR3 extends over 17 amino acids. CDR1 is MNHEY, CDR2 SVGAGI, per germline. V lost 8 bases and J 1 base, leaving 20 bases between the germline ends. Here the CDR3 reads CASQLLGGSGTNEKLFF. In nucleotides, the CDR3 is TGTGCCAGCCAGTTATTGGGGGGGTCGGGAACTAATGAAAAACTGTTTTTT.